This T cell receptor (beta chain) was observed in a study of blood T cell repertoires in COVID-19. About the research overall: Samples taken during acute and convalescent COVID-19 were collected in the United States, Italy and Spain. Sample material is recorded as cDNA or gDNA derived from T cells, B-cell-depleted T cells, or PBMCs.

This clone was seen a few times. Germline V gene data show CDR1 as SGHAT and CDR2 as FQNNGV. V was clipped by 5 bases and J by 0 bases, with 17 bases between them. The CDR3 sequence is 17 residues long. As handled by the study authors: Amplification with reference gene primers provided the estimates of nucleated cell counts. Assay used: immunoSEQ multiplex PCR; TCRdb lists only in-frame clones, some missing. That table supplies the V and J calls and clone size; D and trimming were determined from the DNA. The repertoire consists of about 200,000 clones, with 80% to 95% occurring once and the leading ten covering approximately 0.5%.

V is TRBV11-2 and J is TRBJ2-1; perhaps TRBD1 as D (6 bases). The sequence was obtained from a man between 50 and 59 years old with acute or convalescent COVID-19. Specimen: peripheral blood. CDR3 in amino acids: CASSPRRGQFSYNEQFF. Here the CDR3 DNA reads TGTGCCAGCAGCCCTAGAAGAGGACAGTTCTCCTACAATGAGCAGTTCTTC.